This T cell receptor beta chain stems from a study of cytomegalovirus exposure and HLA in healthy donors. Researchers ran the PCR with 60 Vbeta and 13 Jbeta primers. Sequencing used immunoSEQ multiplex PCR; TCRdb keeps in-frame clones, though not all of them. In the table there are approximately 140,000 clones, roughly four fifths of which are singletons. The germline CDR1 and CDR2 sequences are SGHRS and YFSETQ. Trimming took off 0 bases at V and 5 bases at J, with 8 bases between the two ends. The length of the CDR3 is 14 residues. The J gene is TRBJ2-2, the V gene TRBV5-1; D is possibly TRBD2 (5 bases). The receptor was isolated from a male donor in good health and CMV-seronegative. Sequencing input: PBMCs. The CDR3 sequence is CASSLAEGTGELFF. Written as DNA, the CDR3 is TGCGCCAGCAGCTTGGCCGAGGGAACCGGGGAGCTGTTTTTT.